The next 28 T cell receptor beta chains were all read from a single sample in a study of OX40 agonist ivuxolimab in advanced cancers. Receptor libraries were prepared by the immunoSEQ multiplex PCR assay. This immuneACCESS table, as held by TCRdb, lists in-frame sequences with V and J called but not all clones. Of the missing ones, under half trace to an unresolved V gene in checked studies; the others have no known cause. This sample has over 30,000 clones in its table, and around four fifths of those were observed once. 23% of the sample belongs to the ten largest clones. Sample: CD4+ or CD8+ T cells sorted from blood, taken in a trial of the OX40 agonist ivuxolimab. The receptor set was obtained from an adult with an advanced solid tumor such as melanoma, head and neck, liver or kidney cancer.

This rearrangement joins TRBV2 to TRBJ2-7; the D gene is possibly TRBD2 (5 bases). The CDR3 has 18 amino acids. Germline loops: CDR1 SNHLY, CDR2 FYNNEI. Trimming removed 2 bases from V and 3 bases from J, with 23 bases in between. The CDR3 reads CASSEIYGQVGNHYEQYF. CDR3 DNA sequence: TGTGCCAGCAGTGAAATTTACGGGCAGGTCGGGAACCACTACGAGCAGTACTTC.

This rearrangement joins TRBV25-1 to TRBJ1-1; D not certain. This CDR3 region has 13 residues. V was shortened by 4 bases and J by 7 bases, with 13 bases between the two germline ends. Germline V gene data show CDR1 as MGHDK and CDR2 as SYGVNS. DNA of the CDR3: TGTGCCAGCAGTGTAAAAGGGTGGGGTGAAGCTTTCTTT. This translates into CASSVKGWGEAFF. The full variable domain, rest sourced from reference TRBV25-1 and TRBJ1-1, is EADIYQTPRYLVIGTGKKITLECSQTMGHDKMYWYQQDPGMELHLIHYSYGVNSTEKGDLSSESTVSRIRTEHFPLTLESARPSHTSQYLCASSVKGWGEAFFGQGTRLTVV.

CDR3 protein: CASSYTGGNQETQYF. CDR3 nucleotides: TGTGCCAGCAGTTACACGGGCGGAAACCAAGAGACCCAGTACTTC. The gene calls are TRBV6-5 and TRBJ2-5; unclear D gene. CDR1 is MNHEY, CDR2 SVGAGI, per germline. Trimming stripped 2 bases from V and 0 bases from J, with 10 bases between. CDR3 length equals 15 residues.

The chain is built from TRBV28 and TRBJ1-5; D gene unclear. Germline values: CDR1 MDHEN, CDR2 SYDVKM. The V end was cut by 3 bases, the J end by 2 bases, with 11 bases between. This CDR3 is built from 15 residues. The CDR3 bases are TGTGCCAGCAGTTTCAAACGTGGGGGCAATCAGCCCCAGCATTTT. This translates into CASSFKRGGNQPQHF.

This clone was observed a handful of times. This chain links TRBV27 with TRBJ1-6; D is ambiguous. The CDR3 is 16 residues long. Germline V lookup: CDR1 MNHEY, CDR2 SMNVEV (reference sequence). Deletions cut 8 bases from V and 5 bases from J, with 19 bases between. For the CDR3, the DNA is TGTGCCAGCCGGTGGTCCGGGCTCGGGAATAATTCACCCCTCCACTTT. Translating it yields CASRWSGLGNNSPLHF.

This clone was detected once. V and J are TRBV6-1 and TRBJ2-3; the match to TRBD2 covers 8 bases. The CDR3 covers 18 residues. Germline trimming cut 4 bases from V and 3 bases from J; bases unmatched to any gene: 15. Germline CDR1 MNHNS, CDR2 SASEGT. Here the CDR3 reads CASSVLSRGSGITDTQYF. The CDR3 DNA reads as TGTGCCAGCAGTGTGCTCTCGAGGGGTAGCGGGATAACAGATACGCAGTATTTT.

Notes on this clone: Distinct nucleotide sequences in the sample also encode this CDR3. The rearrangement joins TRBV4-3 to TRBJ2-7, with D unresolved. V was pared by 1 base and J by 0 bases, with 10 bases between. The CDR3 runs 15 residues. The germline CDR1 and CDR2 sequences are LGHNA and YSLEER. The CDR3 DNA follows: TGCGCCAGCAGCCAAGTCCCTCAGAGCTCCTACGAGCAGTACTTC. It is translated as CASSQVPQSSYEQYF.

This clone occurred a few times. The J gene is TRBJ1-2, the V gene TRBV2; 8 bases match TRBD1. With 4 bases clipped from V and 6 bases from J, the junction kept 4 bases outside the gene matches. Germline loops: CDR1 SNHLY, CDR2 FYNNEI. CDR3 length: 13 amino acids. CDR3: CASSGWTGNGYTF. CDR3 coding DNA: TGTGCCAGCAGTGGGTGGACAGGGAATGGCTACACCTTC.

This chain links TRBV7-8 with TRBJ2-3, with 9 bases aligning to TRBD2. The CDR3 has 19 residues. J gave up 4 bases and V 1 base, and 15 bases lay outside the gene matches. Germline values: CDR1 SGHVS, CDR2 FQNEAQ. The CDR3 loop is CASSLVYRASGDPSDTQYF. CDR3 DNA sequence: TGTGCCAGCAGCTTAGTATATCGGGCTAGCGGGGACCCTTCAGATACGCAGTATTTT.

This chain joins TRBV4-1 and TRBJ1-5; maybe TRBD1 (5 bases). CDR3 length: 16 amino acids. Deletions cut 1 base from V and 2 bases from J, with 12 bases between. Germline V gene sequence: CDR1 MGHRA, CDR2 YSYEKL. The CDR3: CASSQVQGDGNQPQHF. CDR3 nucleotide sequence: TGCGCCAGCAGCCAAGTGCAGGGAGATGGCAATCAGCCCCAGCATTTT.

The chain carries TRBV7-8 and TRBJ1-1; TRBD1 is a possible D gene (5 bases). Trimming removed 5 bases at V and 1 base at J, with 14 bases between. Germline assignment: CDR1 SGHVS and CDR2 FQNEAQ. This CDR3 region has 15 residues. As DNA, the CDR3 is TGTGCCAGCAGCACGGCAGGGAGCGGGAACACTGAAGCTTTCTTT. Protein sequence: CASSTAGSGNTEAFF.

This clone was seen a handful of times. This chain connects TRBV19 to TRBJ1-5; possibly TRBD1 for D (6 bases). The germline V and J ends were trimmed by 6 bases and 1 base, with 13 bases remaining between them. Germline V gene data show CDR1 as LNHDA and CDR2 as SQIVND (reference sequence). The CDR3 loop spans 15 amino acids. The CDR3 DNA reads TGTGCCAGTAGCGATAACAGGGAGAGCAATCAGCCCCAGCATTTT. Protein sequence: CASSDNRESNQPQHF.

The CDR3, as DNA: TGTGCCAGCAGCTTGTACAGGGGGGAGTACTTC. As protein: CASSLYRGEYF. V and J are TRBV5-8 and TRBJ2-7, with 8 bases aligning to TRBD1. CDR3 size: 11 residues. Germline CDR1 and CDR2: SGHTS and YDEGEE. Germline trimming cut 1 base from V and 11 bases from J; bases unmatched to any gene: 2.

The chain links TRBV27 to TRBJ1-2; 7 bases are a match to TRBD1. Germline CDR1 and CDR2: MNHEY and SMNVEV (reference sequence). The CDR3 sequence is 14 residues long. After removal of 3 bases from V and 4 bases from J, the junction contained 5 bases not matched to a gene. In DNA form, the CDR3 reads TGTGCCAGCAGTTTCCAGGGGGTGGGCTATGGCTACACCTTC. Translating gives CASSFQGVGYGYTF.

This clone occurred a few times. The chain links TRBV11-2 to TRBJ1-5; D gene uncertain. The CDR3 is made up of 15 amino acids. Germline lookup yields CDR1 SGHAT and CDR2 FQNNGV. V lost 0 bases, J lost 5 bases, and 11 bases lay in between. The chain's CDR3 is CASSLEGSGDQPQHF. CDR3 sequence (DNA): TGTGCCAGCAGCTTAGAGGGGAGTGGGGATCAGCCCCAGCATTTT.

The gene calls are TRBV27 and TRBJ2-7, with TRBD2 as a possible D gene (6 bases). This CDR3 has 16 amino acids. V lost 7 bases and J 3 bases, leaving 22 bases between the germline ends. Germline CDR1 MNHEY, CDR2 SMNVEV (reference sequence). This CDR3 reads CASTTLSGLNYYEQYF. Here the CDR3 DNA reads TGTGCCAGCACCACTCTATCGGGACTTAACTACTACGAGCAGTACTTC.

Only one count was recorded for this clone. This chain joins TRBV5-4 and TRBJ1-1, with D uncertain. Germline CDR1 reads SGHNT; CDR2 reads YYREEE (reference sequence). V lost 0 bases, J lost 4 bases, and 10 bases lay in between. This CDR3 has 14 residues. The CDR3 reads CASSLDPGTTEAFF. CDR3 nucleotide sequence: TGTGCCAGCAGCTTGGACCCGGGTACCACTGAAGCTTTCTTT.

As DNA, the CDR3 is TGCAGCGTTGATGAGGGCACCGGGGAGCTGTTTTTT. Its protein is CSVDEGTGELFF. V gene TRBV29-1 combines with J gene TRBJ2-2, with D perhaps TRBD2 (5 bases). This CDR3 is built from 12 residues. V dropped 3 bases and J dropped 4 bases, with 6 bases sitting between them. Germline V gives CDR1 SQVTM, CDR2 ANQGSEA.

The chain's CDR3 is CASTRDGAPSYNEQFF. CDR3 coding DNA: TGTGCCAGTACAAGGGACGGAGCTCCTTCCTACAATGAGCAGTTCTTC. V gene TRBV19 combines with J gene TRBJ2-1; TRBD1 or TRBD2 may be the D gene (5 bases each). CDR3 size: 16 residues. Germline CDR1 reads LNHDA; CDR2 reads SQIVND (reference sequence). Trimming took 7 bases from V and 1 from J, leaving 17 bases between them. The variable domain in full, completed from reference TRBV19 and TRBJ2-1, reads DGGITQSPKYLFRKEGQNVTLSCEQNLNHDAMYWYRQDPGQGLRLIYYSQIVNDFQKGDIAEGYSVSREKKESFPLTVTSAQKNPTAFYLCASTRDGAPSYNEQFFGPGTRLTVL.

V and J are TRBV7-9 and TRBJ2-7; weak D call: TRBD2 (6 bases). CDR3 length: 17 amino acids. Germline assignment: CDR1 SEHNR and CDR2 FQNEAQ (reference sequence). Trimming removed 5 bases at V and 1 base at J, with 21 bases between. For the CDR3, the DNA is TGTGCCAGCAGCCCCCCGGCCGCGGAGGGCGCTTCCTACGAGCAGTACTTC. This codes for CASSPPAAEGASYEQYF.

The rearrangement links TRBV2 to TRBJ1-1; TRBD1 matches 11 bases. V dropped 5 bases and J dropped 1; count of bases not matched to a gene: 3. The CDR3 is 15 residues long. Germline CDR1 SNHLY, CDR2 FYNNEI. In DNA form, the CDR3 reads TGTGCCAGCAGTAGGACAGGGGGCTCGAACACTGAAGCTTTCTTT. Translation gives CASSRTGGSNTEAFF.

This chain uses TRBV19 with TRBJ1-1; 7 positions agree with TRBD1. J gave up 3 bases and V 7 bases, and 8 bases lay outside the gene matches. The CDR3 runs to 14 residues. The germline gives CDR1 LNHDA, CDR2 SQIVND (reference sequence). CDR3 region: CASTQGEYYTEAFF. CDR3 nucleotide sequence: TGTGCCAGTACCCAGGGGGAATACTACACTGAAGCTTTCTTT.

Only a few counts were recorded for this clone. This sequence joins TRBV7-9 and TRBJ1-1; no definite D call. V lost 5 bases to trimming and J lost 3 bases, with 7 bases between them. This CDR3 region has 12 residues. Germline V lookup: CDR1 SEHNR, CDR2 FQNEAQ (reference sequence). CDR3 sequence: CASSGSDTEAFF. The CDR3 DNA sequence: TGTGCCAGCAGCGGGTCGGACACTGAAGCTTTCTTT.

The chain employs TRBV6-5 and TRBJ1-5; D gene ambiguous. The germline V gene has CDR1 MNHEY and CDR2 SVGAGI. The CDR3 is 13 amino acids. Trimming left V 7 bases short and J 3 bases short, with 10 bases between. CDR3 region: CASKLALNQPQHF. As DNA, the CDR3 is TGTGCCAGCAAACTAGCTCTCAATCAGCCCCAGCATTTT.

This clone was detected only once. The V call is TRBV30, the J call TRBJ2-7, with D perhaps matching TRBD1 (6 bases). The germline gives CDR1 GTSNPN, CDR2 SVGIG (reference sequence). This CDR3 contains 14 residues. Deletions cut 1 base from V and 7 bases from J, with 17 bases between. CDR3 sequence reads: CAWSAKGDLREQYF. CDR3 nucleotide sequence: TGTGCCTGGAGTGCGAAGGGGGACCTTAGAGAGCAGTACTTC.

V gene TRBV2 combines with J gene TRBJ2-1, with 10 bases aligning to TRBD1. V lost 8 bases, J lost 7 bases, and 8 bases stayed unmatched. The CDR3 is 14 amino acids. Per germline, CDR1 SNHLY and CDR2 FYNNEI. This CDR3 is CASFRDRGGNEQFF. The CDR3 DNA is TGTGCCAGCTTCCGGGACAGGGGAGGAAATGAGCAGTTCTTC.

This clone has a handful of counts. The DNA for the CDR3 is TGTGCCAGCAGTTCCCGAGCGGGAGGAGGGACAGATACGCAGTATTTT. This sequence encodes CASSSRAGGGTDTQYF. This chain connects TRBV6-4 to TRBJ2-3; 9 bases align to TRBD2. The junction had 9 bases not matched to a gene; V was cut back by 5 bases and J by 3 bases. CDR1 and CDR2 from the germline V gene are MRHNA and SNTAGT. The CDR3 spans 16 residues.

This clone has a handful of counts. V is TRBV15 and J is TRBJ2-6; D unclear. V lost 0 bases, J lost 1 base, and 7 bases lay in between. This CDR3 region has 16 residues. CDR1 LNHNV and CDR2 YYDKDF come from the germline V gene (reference sequence). DNA for the CDR3: TGTGCCACCAGCAGAGATCGTGGTTCTGGGGCCAACGTCCTGACTTTC. Protein: CATSRDRGSGANVLTF. The entire variable domain, with the rest obtained from reference TRBV15 and TRBJ2-6, is as follows: DAMVIQNPRYQVTQFGKPVTLSCSQTLNHNVMYWYQQKSSQAPKLLFHYYDKDFNNEADTPDNFQSRRPNTSFCFLDIRSPGLGDTAMYLCATSRDRGSGANVLTFGAGSRLTVL.